These 17 T cell receptor beta chains were all obtained from the same sample, sequenced in a study of blood T cell repertoires in COVID-19. The assay was immunoSEQ multiplex PCR, and TCRdb's table has in-frame clones only and misses some. The data contain tens of thousands of clones, around 89% of them singletons. The sequencing input was peripheral blood. These receptor sequences come from an older woman with COVID-19, enrolled during active disease.

This sequence joins TRBV7-2 and TRBJ1-1, with D perhaps matching TRBD1 (6 bases). Per the germline V gene, CDR1 is SGHTA and CDR2 is FQGNSA. This CDR3 has 14 amino acids. V gave up 6 bases and J gave up 1 base, with 12 bases separating them. CDR3 protein: CASSRDTQNTEAFF. CDR3 DNA: TGTGCCAGCAGTAGGGACACGCAGAACACTGAAGCTTTCTTT.

This clone came up a few times. This rearrangement joins TRBV6-5 to TRBJ2-7; 7 bases match TRBD1. The V gene end was trimmed by 4 bases and the J gene end by 9 bases; junction bases not matched to a gene: 12. From germline, CDR1 is MNHEY and CDR2 SVGAGI. The CDR3 has 14 residues. CDR3 nucleotide sequence: TGTGCCAGCAGTTCGGGACAGACGCCTGGTGGGCAGTACTTC. Translated, it gives CASSSGQTPGGQYF.

CDR3 in amino acids: CASDGQALGNTEAFF. The CDR3 nucleotides are TGTGCCAGCGACGGACAAGCCCTCGGGAACACTGAAGCTTTCTTT. V usage is TRBV11-2 and J usage is TRBJ1-1; TRBD1 might be the D (5 bases). The germline gives CDR1 SGHAT, CDR2 FQNNGV. This CDR3 is built from 15 residues. V was trimmed by 8 bases and J by 1 base, leaving 17 bases between them.

This clone was detected only once. The chain couples TRBV6-2 or TRBV6-3 to TRBJ2-7, with 8 bases matching TRBD2. Germline CDR1 is MNHEY and CDR2 is SVGEGT. V lost 0 bases, J lost 0 bases, and 1 base stayed unmatched. The CDR3 consists of 15 residues. CDR3 sequence (DNA): TGTGCCAGCAGTTACTCCACTAGCGGCTCCTACGAGCAGTACTTC. It is translated as CASSYSTSGSYEQYF.

The V and J genes are TRBV29-1 and TRBJ2-3; maybe TRBD2 (6 bases). The CDR3 covers 15 residues. V was pared by 6 bases and J by 0 bases, with 16 bases between. CDR1 is SQVTM, CDR2 ANQGSEA, per germline. CDR3 sequence: CSVAELGLSTDTQYF. Here the CDR3 DNA reads TGCAGCGTGGCCGAATTGGGACTGAGCACAGATACGCAGTATTTT.

This clone has only one observation. This sequence joins TRBV2 and TRBJ2-1; 7 bases match TRBD1. The V gene's germline CDR1 is SNHLY and CDR2 FYNNEI. The CDR3 has 15 amino acids. V lost 3 bases, J lost 5 bases, and 7 bases stayed unmatched. CDR3 protein: CASSEIGGLNNEQFF. The DNA for the CDR3 is TGTGCCAGCAGTGAGATAGGGGGCCTTAACAATGAGCAGTTCTTC.

This rearrangement joins TRBV27 to TRBJ2-7, with a tentative D call TRBD1 (6 bases). The CDR3 sequence is 14 residues long. Germline V gives CDR1 MNHEY, CDR2 SMNVEV (reference sequence). Between the trimmed V and J ends, which lost 5 bases and 3 bases, there was a span of 14 bases. The CDR3 loop is CASSPRQAYYEQYF. CDR3 DNA: TGTGCCAGCAGTCCCCGACAGGCGTACTACGAGCAGTACTTC.

The rearrangement links TRBV25-1 to TRBJ2-7; 11 bases are shared with TRBD2. The V and J ends lost 6 bases and 2 bases, in that order; junction bases with no gene match: 6. Germline V gene lookup returns CDR1 MGHDK and CDR2 SYGVNS. This CDR3 has 15 residues. The CDR3 sequence is CASRGGTSGAYEQYF. Written as DNA, the CDR3 is TGTGCCAGCAGGGGGGGGACTAGCGGAGCCTACGAGCAGTACTTC.

The V gene is TRBV18, the J gene TRBJ1-3; TRBD1 aligns across 8 bases. V dropped 4 bases and J dropped 2; count of bases not matched to a gene: 7. The length of the CDR3 is 16 residues. From germline, CDR1 is KGHSH and CDR2 LQKENI. The CDR3 region has the DNA TGTGCCAGCTCACAACGGACAGGGTGGACTGGAAACACCATATATTTT. Protein product: CASSQRTGWTGNTIYF.

The rearrangement joins TRBV19 to TRBJ1-5; D is undetermined. The CDR3 sequence is 14 residues long. Trimming cost V 6 bases and J 15 bases, with 24 bases left between them. CDR1 is LNHDA, CDR2 SQIVND, per germline (reference sequence). CDR3 protein: CASSSTPHPVRLHF. The DNA for the CDR3 is TGTGCCAGTAGCTCTACCCCCCACCCCGTGCGTTTGCATTTT.

The chain recombines TRBV10-2 with TRBJ2-7; D might be TRBD2 (6 bases). Germline V gene data show CDR1 as WSHSY and CDR2 as SAAADI. With 8 bases removed from V and 4 bases from J, the gap between germline ends came to 9 bases. The CDR3 has 11 amino acids. This CDR3 reads CASGDSYEQYF. CDR3 nucleotides: TGCGCCAGCGGGGACTCGTACGAGCAGTACTTC.

This chain links TRBV27 with TRBJ1-3; D might be TRBD1 (6 bases). Germline CDR1 is MNHEY and CDR2 is SMNVEV (reference sequence). Between the trimmed V and J ends, which lost 0 bases and 2 bases, there was a span of 8 bases. CDR3 size: 15 residues. The DNA of the CDR3 is TGTGCCAGCAGTTTATCCGGGACACCTGGAAACACCATATATTTT. This sequence encodes CASSLSGTPGNTIYF.

The chain employs TRBV4-1 and TRBJ2-1, with TRBD2 matching over 9 bases. The CDR3 spans 16 residues. With 0 bases clipped from V and 4 bases from J, the junction kept 4 bases outside the gene matches. The germline V gene has CDR1 MGHRA and CDR2 YSYEKL. In DNA form, the CDR3 reads TGCGCCAGCAGCCAAGAGGAAGCGGGAGGTTACAATGAGCAGTTCTTC. This encodes CASSQEEAGGYNEQFF.

This rearrangement joins TRBV5-1 to TRBJ2-2; weak D call: TRBD1 (5 bases). CDR1 is SGHRS and CDR2 is YFSETQ in the germline V gene. V lost 4 bases and J 7 bases, leaving 20 bases between the germline ends. This CDR3 is built from 16 residues. CDR3 sequence (DNA): TGCGCCAGCAGCCCCCGAAGGGGCGTTAATATCGGGGAGCTGTTTTTT. Amino acids: CASSPRRGVNIGELFF.

The CDR3 protein is CASSQRDRGNSPLHF. In nucleotides, the CDR3 is TGTGCCAGCAGTCAACGGGACAGGGGAAATTCACCCCTCCACTTT. The rearrangement joins TRBV25-1 to TRBJ1-6; 10 bases align to TRBD1. Germline loops: CDR1 MGHDK, CDR2 SYGVNS. The ends lost 5 bases at V and 7 bases at J; junction bases unmatched: 5. This CDR3 is 15 amino acids long.

The chain employs TRBV28 and TRBJ2-5, with TRBD1 matching over 8 bases. The CDR3 runs to 14 residues. V lost 5 bases and J lost 4; bases outside the gene matches: 6. Germline assignment: CDR1 MDHEN and CDR2 SYDVKM. CDR3 nucleotides: TGTGCCAGCAGTCCGGACAGGGCTCGAGAGACCCAGTACTTC. This translates into CASSPDRARETQYF.

The rearrangement links TRBV20-1 to TRBJ1-3; D perhaps matches TRBD1 (5 bases). The germline V gene encodes CDR1 DFQATT and CDR2 SNEGSKA (reference sequence). The ends were cut back, 3 bases at V and 0 bases at J, with 12 bases in the middle. CDR3 length: 15 residues. The CDR3 is CSASRPQVSGNTIYF. CDR3 coding DNA: TGCAGTGCTAGTCGCCCACAGGTCTCTGGAAACACCATATATTTT.